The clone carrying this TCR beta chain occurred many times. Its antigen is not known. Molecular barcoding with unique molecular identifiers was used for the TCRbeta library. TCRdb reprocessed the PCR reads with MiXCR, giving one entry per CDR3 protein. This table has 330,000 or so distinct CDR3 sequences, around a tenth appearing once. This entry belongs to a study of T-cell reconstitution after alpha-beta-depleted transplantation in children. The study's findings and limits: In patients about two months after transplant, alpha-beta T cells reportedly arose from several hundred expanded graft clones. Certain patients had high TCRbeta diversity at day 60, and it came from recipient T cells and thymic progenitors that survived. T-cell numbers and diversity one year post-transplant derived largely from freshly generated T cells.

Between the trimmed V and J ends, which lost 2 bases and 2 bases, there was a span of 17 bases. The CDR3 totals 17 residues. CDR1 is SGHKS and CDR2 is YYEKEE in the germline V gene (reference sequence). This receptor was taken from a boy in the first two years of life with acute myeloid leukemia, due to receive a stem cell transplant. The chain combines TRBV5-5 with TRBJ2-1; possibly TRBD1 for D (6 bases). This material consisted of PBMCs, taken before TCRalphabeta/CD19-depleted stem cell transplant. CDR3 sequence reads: CASSFLLTGPPYNEQFF. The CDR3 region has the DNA TGTGCCAGCAGCTTCCTTTTGACAGGTCCCCCCTACAATGAGCAGTTCTTC. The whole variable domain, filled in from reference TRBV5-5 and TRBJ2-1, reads DAGVTQSPTHLIKTRGQQVTLRCSPISGHKSVSWYQQVLGQGPQFIFQYYEKEERGRGNFPDRFSARQFPNYSSELNVNALLLGDSALYLCASSFLLTGPPYNEQFFGPGTRLTVL.